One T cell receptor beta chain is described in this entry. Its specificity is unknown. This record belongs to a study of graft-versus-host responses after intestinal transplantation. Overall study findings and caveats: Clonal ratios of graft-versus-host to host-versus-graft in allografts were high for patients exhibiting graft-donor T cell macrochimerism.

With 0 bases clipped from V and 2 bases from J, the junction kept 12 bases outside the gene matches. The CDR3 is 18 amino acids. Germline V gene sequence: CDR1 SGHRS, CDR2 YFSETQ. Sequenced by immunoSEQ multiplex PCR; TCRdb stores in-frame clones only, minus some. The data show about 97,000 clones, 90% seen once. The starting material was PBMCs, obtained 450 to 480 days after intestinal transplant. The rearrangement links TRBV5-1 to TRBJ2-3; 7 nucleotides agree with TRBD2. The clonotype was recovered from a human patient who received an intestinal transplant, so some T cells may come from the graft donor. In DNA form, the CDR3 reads TGCGCCAGCAGCTTGGGGCCAATGGTAGCGGGCCTCACAGATACGCAGTATTTT. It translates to CASSLGPMVAGLTDTQYF.